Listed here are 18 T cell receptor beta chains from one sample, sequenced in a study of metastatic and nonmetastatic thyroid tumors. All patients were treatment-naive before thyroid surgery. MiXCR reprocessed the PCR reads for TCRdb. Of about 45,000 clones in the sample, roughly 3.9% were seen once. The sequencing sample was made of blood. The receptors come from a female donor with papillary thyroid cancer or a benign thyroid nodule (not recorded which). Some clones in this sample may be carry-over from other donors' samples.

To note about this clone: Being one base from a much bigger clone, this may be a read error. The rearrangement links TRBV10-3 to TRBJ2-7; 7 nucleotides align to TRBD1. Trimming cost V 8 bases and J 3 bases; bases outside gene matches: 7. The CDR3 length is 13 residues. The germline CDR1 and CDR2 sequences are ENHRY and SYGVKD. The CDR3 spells CAISVQGIYEQYF. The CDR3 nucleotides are TGTGCCATCTCCGTACAGGGGATCTACGAGCAGTACTTC.

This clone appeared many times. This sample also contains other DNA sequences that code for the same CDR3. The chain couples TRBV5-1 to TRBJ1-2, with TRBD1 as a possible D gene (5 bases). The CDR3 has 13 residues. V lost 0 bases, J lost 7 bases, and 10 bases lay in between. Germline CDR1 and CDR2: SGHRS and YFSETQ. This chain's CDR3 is CASSLGGYCGYTF. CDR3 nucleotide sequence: TGCGCCAGCAGCTTGGGGGGGTACTGTGGCTACACCTTC.

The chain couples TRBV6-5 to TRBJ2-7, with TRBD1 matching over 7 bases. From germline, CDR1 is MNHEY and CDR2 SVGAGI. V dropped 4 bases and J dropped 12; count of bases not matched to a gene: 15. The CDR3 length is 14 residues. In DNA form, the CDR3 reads TGTGCCAGCAGTTCAAGAAGGGGGCAAGGCAAGCGGTACTTC. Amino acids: CASSSRRGQGKRYF.

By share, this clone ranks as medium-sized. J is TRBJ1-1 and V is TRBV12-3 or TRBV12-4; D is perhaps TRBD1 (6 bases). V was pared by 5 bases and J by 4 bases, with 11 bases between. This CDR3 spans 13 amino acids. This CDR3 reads CASSLGGGTEAFF. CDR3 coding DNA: TGTGCCAGCAGTCTAGGAGGGGGCACTGAAGCTTTCTTT.

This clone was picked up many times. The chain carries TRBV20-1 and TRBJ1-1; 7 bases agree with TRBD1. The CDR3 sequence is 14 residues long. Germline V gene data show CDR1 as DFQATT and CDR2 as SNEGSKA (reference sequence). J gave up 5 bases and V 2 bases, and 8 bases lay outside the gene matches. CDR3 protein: CSARPRQGWTEAFF. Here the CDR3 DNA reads TGCAGTGCTAGACCACGACAGGGATGGACTGAAGCTTTCTTT.

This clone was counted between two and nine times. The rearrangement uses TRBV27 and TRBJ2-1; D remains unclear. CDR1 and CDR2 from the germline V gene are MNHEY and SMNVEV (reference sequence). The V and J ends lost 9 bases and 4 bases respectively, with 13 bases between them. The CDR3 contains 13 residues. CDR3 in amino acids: CASTNVVYNEQFF. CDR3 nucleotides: TGTGCCAGTACCAATGTGGTTTACAATGAGCAGTTCTTC.

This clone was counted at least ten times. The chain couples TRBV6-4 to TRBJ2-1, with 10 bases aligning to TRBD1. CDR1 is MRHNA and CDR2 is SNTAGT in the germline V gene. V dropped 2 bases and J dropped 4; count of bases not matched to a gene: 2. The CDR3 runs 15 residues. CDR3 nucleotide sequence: TGTGCCAGCAGTGACGACAGGGGGCCTTACAATGAGCAGTTCTTC. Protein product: CASSDDRGPYNEQFF.

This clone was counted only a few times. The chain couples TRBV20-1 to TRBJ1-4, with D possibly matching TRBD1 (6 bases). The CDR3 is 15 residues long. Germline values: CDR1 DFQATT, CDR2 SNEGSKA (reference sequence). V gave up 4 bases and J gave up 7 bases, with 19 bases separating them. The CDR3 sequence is CSANEITGGFEKLFF. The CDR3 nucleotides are TGCAGTGCTAACGAGATTACGGGGGGCTTTGAAAAACTGTTTTTT.

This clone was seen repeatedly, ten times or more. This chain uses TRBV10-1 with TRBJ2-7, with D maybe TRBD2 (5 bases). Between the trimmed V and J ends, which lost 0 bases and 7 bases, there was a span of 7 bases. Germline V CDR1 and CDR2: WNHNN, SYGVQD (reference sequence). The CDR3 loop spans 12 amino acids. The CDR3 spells CASSESRGEQYF. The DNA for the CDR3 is TGCGCCAGCAGTGAGTCCCGGGGAGAGCAGTACTTC.

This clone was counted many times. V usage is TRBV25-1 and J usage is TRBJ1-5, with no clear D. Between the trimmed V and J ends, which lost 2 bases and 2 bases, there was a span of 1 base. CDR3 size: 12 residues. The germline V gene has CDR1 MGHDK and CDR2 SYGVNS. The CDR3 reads CASSERNQPQHF. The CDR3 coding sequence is TGTGCCAGCAGTGAACGCAATCAGCCCCAGCATTTT.

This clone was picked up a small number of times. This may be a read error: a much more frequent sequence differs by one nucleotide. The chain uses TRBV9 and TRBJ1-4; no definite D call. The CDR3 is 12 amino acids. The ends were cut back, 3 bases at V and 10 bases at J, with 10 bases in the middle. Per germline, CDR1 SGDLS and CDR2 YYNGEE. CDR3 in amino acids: CASSGKESKLFF. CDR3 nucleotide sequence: TGTGCCAGCAGCGGGAAAGAATCAAAACTGTTTTTT.

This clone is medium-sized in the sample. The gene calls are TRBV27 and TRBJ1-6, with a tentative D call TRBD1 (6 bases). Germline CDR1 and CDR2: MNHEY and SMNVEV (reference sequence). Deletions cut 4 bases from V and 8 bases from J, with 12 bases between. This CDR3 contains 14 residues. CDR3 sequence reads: CASSYRDTDSPLHF. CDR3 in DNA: TGTGCCAGCAGTTACCGGGACACCGATTCACCCCTCCACTTT.

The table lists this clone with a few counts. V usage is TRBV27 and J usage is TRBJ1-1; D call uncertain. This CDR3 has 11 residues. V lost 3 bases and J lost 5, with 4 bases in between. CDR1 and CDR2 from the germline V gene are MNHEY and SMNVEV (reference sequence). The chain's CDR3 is CASSFGTEAFF. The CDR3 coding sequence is TGTGCCAGCAGTTTTGGAACTGAAGCTTTCTTT.

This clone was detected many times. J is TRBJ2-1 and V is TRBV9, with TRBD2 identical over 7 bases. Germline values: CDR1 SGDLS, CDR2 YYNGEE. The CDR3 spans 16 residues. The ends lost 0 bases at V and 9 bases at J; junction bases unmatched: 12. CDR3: CASSVGIGREHSEQFF. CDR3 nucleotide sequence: TGTGCCAGCAGCGTAGGAATCGGGCGGGAGCATAGTGAGCAGTTCTTC.

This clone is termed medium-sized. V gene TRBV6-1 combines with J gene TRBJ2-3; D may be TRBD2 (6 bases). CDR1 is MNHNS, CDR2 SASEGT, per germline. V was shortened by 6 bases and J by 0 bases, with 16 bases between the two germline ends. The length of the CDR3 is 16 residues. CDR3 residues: CASRARLEASTDTQYF. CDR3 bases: TGTGCCAGCAGAGCTCGACTAGAAGCTAGCACAGATACGCAGTATTTT.

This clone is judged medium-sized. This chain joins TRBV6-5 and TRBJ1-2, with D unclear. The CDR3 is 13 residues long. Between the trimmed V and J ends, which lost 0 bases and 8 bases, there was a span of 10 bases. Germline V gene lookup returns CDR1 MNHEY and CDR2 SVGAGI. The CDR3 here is CASSYSTSRGYTF. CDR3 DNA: TGTGCCAGCAGTTACTCGACGAGTCGGGGCTACACCTTC.

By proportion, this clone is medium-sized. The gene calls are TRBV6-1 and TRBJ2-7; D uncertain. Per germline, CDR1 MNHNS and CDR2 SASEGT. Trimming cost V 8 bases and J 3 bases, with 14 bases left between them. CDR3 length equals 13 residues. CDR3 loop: CASSQSKNYEQYF. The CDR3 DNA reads TGTGCCAGCTCGCAGTCTAAAAACTACGAGCAGTACTTC.

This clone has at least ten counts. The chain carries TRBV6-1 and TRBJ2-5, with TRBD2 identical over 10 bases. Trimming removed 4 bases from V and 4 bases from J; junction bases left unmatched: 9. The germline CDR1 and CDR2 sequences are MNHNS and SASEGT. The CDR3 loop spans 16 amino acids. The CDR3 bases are TGTGCCAGCAGTGCCTCGGTGGCTAGCGGGAGAGAGACCCAGTACTTC. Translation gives CASSASVASGRETQYF.